The 23 T cell receptor beta chains below all came from one sample that was sequenced in a study of radiotherapy plus CTLA-4 blockade in lung cancer. Method: immunoSEQ multiplex PCR; TCRdb's copy keeps in-frame clones and lacks some. Here the sample spans 130,000 or so clones, around 90% being singletons. The sequences come from peripheral blood, collected from a patient treated with radiotherapy plus ipilimumab. All receptors derive from a human donor with non-small cell lung cancer that progressed on radiotherapy plus ipilimumab.

The J gene is TRBJ2-6, the V gene TRBV9; 11 bases line up with TRBD2. V lost 4 bases and J lost 1; bases outside the gene matches: 4. The CDR3 contains 17 residues. Germline V gives CDR1 SGDLS, CDR2 YYNGEE. CDR3 DNA: TGTGCCAGCAGCCCCCTAGCGGGAGGATCTGGGGCCAACGTCCTGACTTTC. This codes for CASSPLAGGSGANVLTF.

This clone was seen once. This sequence joins TRBV19 and TRBJ2-7; D may be TRBD2 (5 bases). The CDR3 has 16 amino acids. CDR1 LNHDA and CDR2 SQIVND come from the germline V gene (reference sequence). V was trimmed by 6 bases and J by 4 bases, leaving 22 bases between them. Here the CDR3 DNA reads TGTGCCAGTAGCGGAGACTCCACCCGGGGAGATTACGAGCAGTACTTC. This translates into CASSGDSTRGDYEQYF. The whole variable domain, filled in from reference TRBV19 and TRBJ2-7, reads DGGITQSPKYLFRKEGQNVTLSCEQNLNHDAMYWYRQDPGQGLRLIYYSQIVNDFQKGDIAEGYSVSREKKESFPLTVTSAQKNPTAFYLCASSGDSTRGDYEQYFGPGTRLTVT.

The chain has TRBV6-5 and TRBJ1-1; D is ambiguous. Germline CDR1 is MNHEY and CDR2 is SVGAGI. Trimming shortened V by 6 bases and J by 4 bases, and 18 bases separated the two germline ends. CDR3 length: 15 amino acids. CDR3 residues: CASRPAWIGGTEAFF. The CDR3, as DNA: TGTGCCAGCAGGCCCGCCTGGATAGGTGGCACTGAAGCTTTCTTT.

The chain carries TRBV14 and TRBJ2-7, with D perhaps TRBD2 (5 bases). V lost 4 bases, J lost 7 bases, and 23 bases lay in between. CDR1 is SGHDN and CDR2 is FVKESK in the germline V gene. The CDR3 runs 16 residues. This CDR3 reads CASSPWAGQTPREQYF. The CDR3 bases are TGTGCCAGCAGCCCCTGGGCGGGTCAAACCCCTAGGGAGCAGTACTTC.

J is TRBJ2-7 and V is TRBV18; D unclear. Deletions cut 1 base from V and 2 bases from J, with 9 bases between. The germline CDR1 and CDR2 sequences are KGHSH and LQKENI. The CDR3 is made up of 14 amino acids. This CDR3 reads CASSPRGETYEQYF. The CDR3 bases are TGTGCCAGCTCACCACGTGGGGAAACCTACGAGCAGTACTTC.

V and J are TRBV6-1 and TRBJ2-1; 7 positions match TRBD2. V trimming: 6 bases; J trimming: 9 bases; junction bases outside the gene matches: 11. Germline V gene data show CDR1 as MNHNS and CDR2 as SASEGT. The CDR3 length is 14 residues. The DNA of the CDR3 is TGTGCCAGCAGCCGGGACTATGGAAATAGTGAGCAGTTCTTC. This translates into CASSRDYGNSEQFF.

V usage is TRBV9 and J usage is TRBJ2-7; maybe TRBD2 (6 bases). The germline CDR1 and CDR2 sequences are SGDLS and YYNGEE. The length of the CDR3 is 15 residues. V was clipped by 3 bases and J by 3 bases, with 16 bases between them. CDR3 amino acids: CASSAGLPTNYEQYF. CDR3 DNA sequence: TGTGCCAGCAGCGCGGGACTTCCAACAAACTACGAGCAGTACTTC.

The chain has TRBV7-8 and TRBJ1-2, with 8 positions matching TRBD1. The CDR3 is 15 amino acids. With 3 bases clipped from V and 6 bases from J, the junction kept 9 bases outside the gene matches. Per germline, CDR1 SGHVS and CDR2 FQNEAQ. In DNA, the CDR3 is TGTGCCAGCAGCTTGAGGACAGGGAACTCGCATGGCTACACCTTC. Its protein product is CASSLRTGNSHGYTF.

This chain joins TRBV25-1 and TRBJ1-5; TRBD1 is a possible D gene (5 bases). The CDR3 loop spans 16 amino acids. Trimming left V 4 bases short and J 1 base short, with 14 bases between. Germline CDR1 and CDR2: MGHDK and SYGVNS. The DNA of the CDR3 is TGTGCCAGCAGTGCCGATGGGACGGACAGCAATCAGCCCCAGCATTTT. Translation: CASSADGTDSNQPQHF.

The V call is TRBV27, the J call TRBJ2-1; D ambiguous. The CDR3 loop spans 14 amino acids. The germline CDR1 and CDR2 sequences are MNHEY and SMNVEV (reference sequence). V was trimmed by 2 bases and J by 3 bases, leaving 8 bases between them. The CDR3 nucleotides are TGTGCCAGCAGTTTAGGTTGGAGCTACAATGAGCAGTTCTTC. This translates into CASSLGWSYNEQFF.

This chain connects TRBV5-1 to TRBJ2-5; tentatively, D is TRBD1 (5 bases). CDR3 length: 14 amino acids. Per the germline V gene, CDR1 is SGHRS and CDR2 is YFSETQ. The V gene lost 0 bases and the J gene lost 1 base, with 7 bases spanning the gap. As DNA, the CDR3 is TGCGCCAGCAGCTTGGGGACAAGCCAAGAGACCCAGTACTTC. It yields the protein CASSLGTSQETQYF.

The chain carries TRBV5-1 and TRBJ2-7; tentative D call: TRBD2 (6 bases). CDR3 length: 14 amino acids. Germline assignment: CDR1 SGHRS and CDR2 YFSETQ. Trimming stripped 4 bases from V and 2 bases from J, with 13 bases between. The CDR3 region is CASSQNGSPYEQYF. The DNA of the CDR3 is TGCGCCAGCAGCCAGAACGGGAGTCCCTACGAGCAGTACTTC.

This clone was seen just once. The chain uses TRBV9 and TRBJ1-5; TRBD1 is a possible D gene (6 bases). V lost 0 bases and J 4 bases, leaving 11 bases between the germline ends. CDR3 length: 15 amino acids. Germline assignment: CDR1 SGDLS and CDR2 YYNGEE. CDR3 sequence reads: CASSVGSGANQPQHF. CDR3 nucleotide sequence: TGTGCCAGCAGCGTAGGATCGGGGGCTAATCAGCCCCAGCATTTT.

The gene calls are TRBV6-1 and TRBJ2-1; 10 positions agree with TRBD2. V gave up 4 bases and J gave up 8 bases; unmatched junction bases: 8. The CDR3 length is 15 residues. CDR1 is MNHNS, CDR2 SASEGT, per germline. CDR3 region: CASSARTSGWDEQFF. The CDR3 nucleotides are TGTGCCAGCAGTGCCCGGACTAGCGGTTGGGATGAGCAGTTCTTC.

This chain links TRBV28 with TRBJ2-1; D remains ambiguous. The germline V gene has CDR1 MDHEN and CDR2 SYDVKM. Trimming cost V 3 bases and J 6 bases, with 6 bases left between them. The CDR3 loop spans 12 amino acids. The CDR3, as DNA: TGTGCCAGCAGTTTGATAGGCAATGAGCAGTTCTTC. Translating gives CASSLIGNEQFF.

CDR3 bases: TGCGCCAGCAGCTTGGCGGCCAGCACCGGATCACAGTTCTTC. Translating it yields CASSLAASTGSQFF. The chain uses TRBV5-1 and TRBJ2-1; D ambiguous. V shed 0 bases and J shed 13 bases, with 17 bases lying between them. The length of the CDR3 is 14 residues. In germline, CDR1 is SGHRS, CDR2 YFSETQ. Full variable domain (outside the CDR3, taken from reference TRBV5-1 and TRBJ2-1): KAGVTQTPRYLIKTRGQQVTLSCSPISGHRSVSWYQQTPGQGLQFLFEYFSETQRNKGNFPGRFSGRQFSNSRSEMNVSTLELGDSALYLCASSLAASTGSQFFGPGTRLTVL.

This rearrangement joins TRBV2 to TRBJ2-7, with 7 bases matching TRBD1. The CDR3 sequence is 14 residues long. V lost 6 bases, J lost 2 bases, and 7 bases stayed unmatched. Germline-derived CDR1 and CDR2 are SNHLY and FYNNEI. The DNA for the CDR3 is TGTGCCAGCAGGGAACAGGGGCCAACCTACGAGCAGTACTTC. It is translated as CASREQGPTYEQYF.

This chain connects TRBV7-3 to TRBJ2-2; 8 nucleotides agree with TRBD1. The V segment lost 5 bases and the J segment 8 bases; nucleotides outside the gene matches: 10. Germline V gene data show CDR1 as SGHTA and CDR2 as FQGTGA. The CDR3 is made up of 15 amino acids. The CDR3: CASSAVRGQVGELFF. In DNA, the CDR3 is TGTGCCAGCAGCGCGGTCAGGGGGCAGGTTGGGGAGCTGTTTTTT.

The chain is built from TRBV5-1 and TRBJ2-3; the match to TRBD2 covers 7 bases. CDR3 length equals 15 residues. V shed 0 bases and J 6 bases; nucleotides not matched to a gene: 7. CDR1 SGHRS and CDR2 YFSETQ come from the germline V gene. CDR3 residues: CASSLEGTTQDTQYF. In nucleotides, the CDR3 is TGCGCCAGCAGCTTGGAAGGGACTACCCAGGATACGCAGTATTTT.

The table lists this clone with a few counts. The J gene is TRBJ1-5, the V gene TRBV19, with 8 bases matching TRBD1. CDR3 size: 12 residues. The J segment lost 6 bases and the V segment lost 11 bases, leaving 6 bases of the junction unmatched. Per the germline V gene, CDR1 is LNHDA and CDR2 is SQIVND (reference sequence). The CDR3 loop reads CASTGGFQPQHF. Written as DNA, the CDR3 is TGTGCCTCAACAGGGGGATTTCAGCCCCAGCATTTT.

The chain recombines TRBV10-1 with TRBJ2-3, with D unresolved. The CDR3 runs to 13 residues. The germline V gene has CDR1 WNHNN and CDR2 SYGVQD (reference sequence). V was trimmed by 3 bases and J by 0 bases, leaving 4 bases between them. The CDR3 DNA is TGCGCCAGCAGTGACCCAAGCACAGATACGCAGTATTTT. Amino acids: CASSDPSTDTQYF.

The chain combines TRBV9 with TRBJ1-2; 9 nucleotides line up with TRBD1. The CDR3 contains 14 residues. CDR1 is SGDLS, CDR2 YYNGEE, per germline. V lost 3 bases, J lost 6 bases, and 6 bases stayed unmatched. The CDR3 region is CASSEQGALNGYTF. In DNA, the CDR3 is TGTGCCAGCAGCGAACAGGGGGCTTTGAATGGCTACACCTTC.

The J gene is TRBJ1-1, the V gene TRBV10-3; 7 positions agree with TRBD1. Germline V gene lookup returns CDR1 ENHRY and CDR2 SYGVKD. Trimming took 8 bases from V and 7 from J; bases not matched to a gene: 10. This CDR3 spans 13 amino acids. The DNA for the CDR3 is TGTGCCATCTCCCCCAGGGGGTACGATGAAGCTTTCTTT. This sequence encodes CAISPRGYDEAFF.